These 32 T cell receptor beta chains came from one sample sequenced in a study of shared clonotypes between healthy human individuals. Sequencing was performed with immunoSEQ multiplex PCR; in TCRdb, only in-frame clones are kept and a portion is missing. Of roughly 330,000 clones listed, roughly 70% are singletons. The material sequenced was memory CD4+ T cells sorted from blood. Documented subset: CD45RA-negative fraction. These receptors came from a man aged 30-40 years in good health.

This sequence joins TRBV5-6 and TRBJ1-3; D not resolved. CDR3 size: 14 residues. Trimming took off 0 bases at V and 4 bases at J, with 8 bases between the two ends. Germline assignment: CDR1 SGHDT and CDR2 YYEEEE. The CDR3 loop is CASSLGAMGNTIYF. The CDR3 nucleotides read TGTGCCAGCAGCTTGGGGGCCATGGGAAACACCATATATTTT.

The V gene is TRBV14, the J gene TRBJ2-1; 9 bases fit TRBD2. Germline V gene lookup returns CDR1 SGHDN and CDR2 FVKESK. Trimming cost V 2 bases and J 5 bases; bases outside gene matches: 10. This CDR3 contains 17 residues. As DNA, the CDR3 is TGTGCCAGCAGCCAAAAAGCCACTAGCGGGCTAAACAATGAGCAGTTCTTC. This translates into CASSQKATSGLNNEQFF. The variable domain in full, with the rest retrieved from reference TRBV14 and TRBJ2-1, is EAGVTQFPSHSVIEKGQTVTLRCDPISGHDNLYWYRRVMGKEIKFLLHFVKESKQDESGMPNNRFLAERTGGTYSTLKVQPAELEDSGVYFCASSQKATSGLNNEQFFGPGTRLTVL.

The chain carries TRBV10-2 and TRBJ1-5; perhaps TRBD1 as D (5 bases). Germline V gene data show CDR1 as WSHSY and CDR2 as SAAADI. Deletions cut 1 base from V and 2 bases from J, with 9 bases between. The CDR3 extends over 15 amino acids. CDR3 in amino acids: CASSEWGLGNQPQHF. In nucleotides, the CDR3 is TGCGCCAGCAGTGAGTGGGGCCTTGGCAATCAGCCCCAGCATTTT.

CDR3: CSAFSRNEQFF. As DNA, the CDR3 is TGCAGTGCTTTTAGTCGTAATGAGCAGTTCTTC. V is TRBV20-1 and J is TRBJ2-1; no definite D call. Deletions cut 5 bases from V and 7 bases from J, with 9 bases between. The CDR3 consists of 11 residues. The germline V gene has CDR1 DFQATT and CDR2 SNEGSKA (reference sequence).

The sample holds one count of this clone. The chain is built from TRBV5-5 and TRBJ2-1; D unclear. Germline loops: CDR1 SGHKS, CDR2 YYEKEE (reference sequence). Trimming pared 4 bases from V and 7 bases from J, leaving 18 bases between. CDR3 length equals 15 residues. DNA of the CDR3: TGTGCCAGCAGCCATGACGCACCCACAACGAATGAGCAGTTCTTC. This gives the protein CASSHDAPTTNEQFF.

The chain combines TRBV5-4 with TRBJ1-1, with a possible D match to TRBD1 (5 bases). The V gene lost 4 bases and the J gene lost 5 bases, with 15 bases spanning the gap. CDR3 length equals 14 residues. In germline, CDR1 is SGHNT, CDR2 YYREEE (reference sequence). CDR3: CASSPGTLGTEAFF. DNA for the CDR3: TGTGCCAGCAGCCCCGGGACCCTCGGGACTGAAGCTTTCTTT.

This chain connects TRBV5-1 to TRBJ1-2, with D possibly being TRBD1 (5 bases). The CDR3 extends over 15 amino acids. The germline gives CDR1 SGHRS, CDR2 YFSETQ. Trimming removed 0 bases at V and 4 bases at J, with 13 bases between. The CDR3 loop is CASSLGQSSAYGYTF. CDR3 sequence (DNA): TGCGCCAGCAGCTTGGGACAGTCGAGTGCCTATGGCTACACCTTC.

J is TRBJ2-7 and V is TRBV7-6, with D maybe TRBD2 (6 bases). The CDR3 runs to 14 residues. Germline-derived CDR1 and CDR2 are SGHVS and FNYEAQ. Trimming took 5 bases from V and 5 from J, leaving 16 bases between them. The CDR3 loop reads CASSPPGGVHEQYF. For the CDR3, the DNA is TGTGCCAGCAGCCCCCCAGGAGGGGTGCACGAGCAGTACTTC.

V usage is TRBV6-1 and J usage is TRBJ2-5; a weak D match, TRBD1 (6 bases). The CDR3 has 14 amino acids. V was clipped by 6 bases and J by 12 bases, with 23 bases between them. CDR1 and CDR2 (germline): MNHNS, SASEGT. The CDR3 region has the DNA TGTGCCAGCAGGGCGGCCTCAGGGACACCGGCTGAGTACTTC. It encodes CASRAASGTPAEYF.

The CDR3 coding sequence is TGCGCCAGCAGCTGGGGGACAGGGGGTTTAGACGAGCAGTACTTC. Its translation: CASSWGTGGLDEQYF. The chain has TRBV5-1 and TRBJ2-7; 11 bases agree with TRBD1. Trimming cost V 3 bases and J 5 bases; bases outside gene matches: 7. The CDR3 has 15 amino acids. Per germline, CDR1 SGHRS and CDR2 YFSETQ.

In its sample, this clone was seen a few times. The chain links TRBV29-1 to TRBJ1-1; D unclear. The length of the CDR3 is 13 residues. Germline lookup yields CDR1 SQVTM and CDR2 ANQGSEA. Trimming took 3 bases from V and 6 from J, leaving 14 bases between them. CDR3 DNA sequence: TGCAGCGTTGAGTATTACGGAGAGGCTGAAGCTTTCTTT. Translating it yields CSVEYYGEAEAFF.

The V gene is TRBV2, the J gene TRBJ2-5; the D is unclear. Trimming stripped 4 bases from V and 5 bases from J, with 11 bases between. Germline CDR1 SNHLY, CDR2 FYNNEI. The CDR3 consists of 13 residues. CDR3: CASSVIALETQYF. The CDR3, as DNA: TGTGCCAGCAGTGTAATTGCATTGGAGACCCAGTACTTC.

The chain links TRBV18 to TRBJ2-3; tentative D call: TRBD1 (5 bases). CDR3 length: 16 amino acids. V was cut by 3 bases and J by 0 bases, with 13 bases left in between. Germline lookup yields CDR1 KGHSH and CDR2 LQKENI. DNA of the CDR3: TGTGCCAGCTCACCCCAGGGCTCGTCTAGCACAGATACGCAGTATTTT. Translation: CASSPQGSSSTDTQYF.

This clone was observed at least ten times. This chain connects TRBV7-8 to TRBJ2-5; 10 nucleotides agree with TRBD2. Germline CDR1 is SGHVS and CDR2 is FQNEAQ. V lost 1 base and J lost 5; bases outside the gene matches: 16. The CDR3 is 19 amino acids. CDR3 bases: TGTGCCAGCAGCTTAGTCTCGGCGTCTAGCGGGAGATGGAGGGAGACCCAGTACTTC. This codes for CASSLVSASSGRWRETQYF.

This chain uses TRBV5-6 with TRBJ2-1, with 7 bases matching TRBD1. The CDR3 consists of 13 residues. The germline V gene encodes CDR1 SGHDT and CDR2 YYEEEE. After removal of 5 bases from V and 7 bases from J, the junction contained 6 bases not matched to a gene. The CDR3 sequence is CASRATGRNEQFF. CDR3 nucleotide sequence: TGTGCCAGCAGAGCGACAGGGCGGAATGAGCAGTTCTTC.

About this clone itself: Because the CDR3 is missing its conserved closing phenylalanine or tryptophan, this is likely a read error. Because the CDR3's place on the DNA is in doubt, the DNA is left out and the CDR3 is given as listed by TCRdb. CDR3 in amino acids: CASSGQGRVHL. The chain links TRBV6-5 to TRBJ2-7; the table names TRBD1, a call not compared with the DNA. Germline V CDR1 and CDR2: MNHEY, SVGAGI. The CDR3 is made up of 11 amino acids, end residues included.

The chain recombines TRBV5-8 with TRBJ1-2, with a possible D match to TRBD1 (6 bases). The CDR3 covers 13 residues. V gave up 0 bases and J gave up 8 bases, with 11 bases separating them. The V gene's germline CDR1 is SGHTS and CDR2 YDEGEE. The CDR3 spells CASSLAGAGGYTF. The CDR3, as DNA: TGTGCCAGCAGCTTGGCGGGGGCAGGGGGCTACACCTTC.

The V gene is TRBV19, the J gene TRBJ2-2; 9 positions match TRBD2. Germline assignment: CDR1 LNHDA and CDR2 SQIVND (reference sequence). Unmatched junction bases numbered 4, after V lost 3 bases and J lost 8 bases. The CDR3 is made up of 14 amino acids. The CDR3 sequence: CASSMAGGPGELFF. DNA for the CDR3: TGTGCCAGTAGTATGGCGGGAGGGCCTGGGGAGCTGTTTTTT.

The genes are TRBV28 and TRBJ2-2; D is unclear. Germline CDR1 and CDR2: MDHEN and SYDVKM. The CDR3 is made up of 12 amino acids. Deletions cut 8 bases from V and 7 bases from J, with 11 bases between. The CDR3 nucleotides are TGTGCCAGCGGTAGGCAACTCGGGGAGCTGTTTTTT. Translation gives CASGRQLGELFF. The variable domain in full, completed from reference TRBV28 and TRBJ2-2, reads DVKVTQSSRYLVKRTGEKVFLECVQDMDHENMFWYRQDPGLGLRLIYFSYDVKMKEKGDIPEGYSVSREKKERFSLILESASTNQTSMYLCASGRQLGELFFGEGSRLTVL.

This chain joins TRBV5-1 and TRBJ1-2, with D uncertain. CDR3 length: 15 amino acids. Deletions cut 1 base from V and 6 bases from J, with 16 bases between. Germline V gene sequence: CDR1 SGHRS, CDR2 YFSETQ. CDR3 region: CASSLMAIAIDGYTF. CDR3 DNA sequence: TGCGCCAGCAGCTTGATGGCAATTGCGATAGATGGCTACACCTTC.

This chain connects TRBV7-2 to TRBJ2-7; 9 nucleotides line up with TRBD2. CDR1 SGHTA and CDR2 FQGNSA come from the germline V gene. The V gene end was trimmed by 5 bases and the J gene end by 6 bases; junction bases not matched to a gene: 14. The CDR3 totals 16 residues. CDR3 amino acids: CASSPPGSGSSREQYF. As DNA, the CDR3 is TGTGCCAGCAGCCCCCCAGGTAGCGGGAGTTCCCGCGAGCAGTACTTC. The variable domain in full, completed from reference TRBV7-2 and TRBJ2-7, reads GAGVSQSPSNKVTEKGKDVELRCDPISGHTALYWYRQSLGQGLEFLIYFQGNSAPDKSGLPSDRFSAERTGGSVSTLTIQRTQQEDSAVYLCASSPPGSGSSREQYFGPGTRLTVT.

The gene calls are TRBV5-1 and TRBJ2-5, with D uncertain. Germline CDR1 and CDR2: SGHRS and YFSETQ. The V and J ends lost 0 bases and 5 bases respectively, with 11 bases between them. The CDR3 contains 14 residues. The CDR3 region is CASSLAHGRETQYF. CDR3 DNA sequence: TGCGCCAGCAGCTTGGCCCATGGTCGGGAGACCCAGTACTTC.

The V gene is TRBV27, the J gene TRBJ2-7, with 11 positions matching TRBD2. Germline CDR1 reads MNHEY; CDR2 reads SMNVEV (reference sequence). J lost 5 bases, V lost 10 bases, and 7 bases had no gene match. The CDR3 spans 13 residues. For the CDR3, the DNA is TGTGCCACCTCCGGGACTAGCGGCCACGAGCAGTACTTC. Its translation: CATSGTSGHEQYF.

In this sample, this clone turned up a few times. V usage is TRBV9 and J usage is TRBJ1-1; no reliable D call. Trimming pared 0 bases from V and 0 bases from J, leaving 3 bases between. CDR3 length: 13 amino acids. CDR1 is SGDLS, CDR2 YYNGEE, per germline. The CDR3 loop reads CASSVAVNTEAFF. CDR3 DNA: TGTGCCAGCAGCGTAGCGGTGAACACTGAAGCTTTCTTT.

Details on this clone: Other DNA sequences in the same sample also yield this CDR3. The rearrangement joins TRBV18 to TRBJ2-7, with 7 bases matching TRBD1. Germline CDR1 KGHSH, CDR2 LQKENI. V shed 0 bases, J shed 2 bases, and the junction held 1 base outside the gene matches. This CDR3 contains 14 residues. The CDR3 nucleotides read TGTGCCAGCTCACCACCGGGACAGCCCTACGAGCAGTACTTC. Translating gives CASSPPGQPYEQYF. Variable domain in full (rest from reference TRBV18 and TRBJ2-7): NAGVMQNPRHLVRRRGQEARLRCSPMKGHSHVYWYRQLPEEGLKFMVYLQKENIIDESGMPKERFSAEFPKEGPSILRIQQVVRGDSAAYFCASSPPGQPYEQYFGPGTRLTVT.

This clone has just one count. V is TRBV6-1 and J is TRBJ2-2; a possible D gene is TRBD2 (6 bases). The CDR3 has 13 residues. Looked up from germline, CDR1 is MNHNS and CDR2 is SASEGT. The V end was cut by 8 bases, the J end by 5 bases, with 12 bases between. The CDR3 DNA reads TGTGCCAGCGGACTATGGGAAACCGGGGAGCTGTTTTTT. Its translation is CASGLWETGELFF.

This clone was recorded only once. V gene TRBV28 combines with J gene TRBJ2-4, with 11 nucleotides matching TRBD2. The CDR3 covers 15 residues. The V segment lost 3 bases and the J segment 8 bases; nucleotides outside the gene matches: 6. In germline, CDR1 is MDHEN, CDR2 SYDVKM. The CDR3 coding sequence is TGTGCCAGCAGTTTTTTAGCGGGAGGGGTCGACATTCAGTACTTC. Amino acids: CASSFLAGGVDIQYF.

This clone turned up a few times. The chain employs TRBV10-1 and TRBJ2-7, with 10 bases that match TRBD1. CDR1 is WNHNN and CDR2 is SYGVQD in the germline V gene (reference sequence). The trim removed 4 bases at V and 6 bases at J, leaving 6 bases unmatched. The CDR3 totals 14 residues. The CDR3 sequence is CASSVETGGSEQYF. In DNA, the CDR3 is TGCGCCAGCAGTGTGGAGACAGGGGGCTCCGAGCAGTACTTC.

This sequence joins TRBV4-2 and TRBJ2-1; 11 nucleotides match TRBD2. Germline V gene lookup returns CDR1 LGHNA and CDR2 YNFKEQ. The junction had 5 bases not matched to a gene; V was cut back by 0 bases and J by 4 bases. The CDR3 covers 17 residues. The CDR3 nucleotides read TGTGCCAGCAGCCAAGACCTTCTAGCGGGAGGATACAATGAGCAGTTCTTC. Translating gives CASSQDLLAGGYNEQFF.

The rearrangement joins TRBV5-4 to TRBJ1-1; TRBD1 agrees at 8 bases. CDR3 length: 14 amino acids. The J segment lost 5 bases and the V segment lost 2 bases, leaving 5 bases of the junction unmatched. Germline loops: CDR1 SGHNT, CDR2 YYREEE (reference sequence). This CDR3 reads CASSFTGGQTEAFF. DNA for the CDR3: TGTGCCAGCAGCTTCACAGGGGGTCAAACTGAAGCTTTCTTT.

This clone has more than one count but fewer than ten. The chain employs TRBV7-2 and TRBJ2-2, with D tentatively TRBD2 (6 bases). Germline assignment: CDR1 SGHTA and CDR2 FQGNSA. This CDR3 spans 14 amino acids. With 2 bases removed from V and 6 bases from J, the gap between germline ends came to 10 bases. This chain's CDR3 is CASSLLTGAGELFF. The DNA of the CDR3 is TGTGCCAGCAGCTTACTTACGGGAGCCGGGGAGCTGTTTTTT.

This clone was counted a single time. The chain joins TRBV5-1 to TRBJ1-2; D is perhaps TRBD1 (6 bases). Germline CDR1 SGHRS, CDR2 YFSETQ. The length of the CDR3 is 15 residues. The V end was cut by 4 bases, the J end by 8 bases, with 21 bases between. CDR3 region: CASSVQIRGGEGYTF. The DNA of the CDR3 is TGCGCCAGCAGCGTCCAAATCAGGGGAGGGGAGGGCTACACCTTC.